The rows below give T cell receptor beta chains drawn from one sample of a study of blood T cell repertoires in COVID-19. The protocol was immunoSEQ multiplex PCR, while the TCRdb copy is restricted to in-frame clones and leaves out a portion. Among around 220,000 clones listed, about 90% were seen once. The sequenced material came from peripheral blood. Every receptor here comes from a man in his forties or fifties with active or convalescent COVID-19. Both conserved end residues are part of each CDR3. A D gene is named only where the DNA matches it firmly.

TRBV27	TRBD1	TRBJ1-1	CASSTRTGGLWNTEAFF	TGTGCCAGCAGTACCCGGACAGGGGGCTTGTGGAACACTGAAGCTTTCTTT
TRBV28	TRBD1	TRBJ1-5	CAAGGGYQPQHF	TGTGCCGCAGGGGGCGGGTATCAGCCCCAGCATTTT
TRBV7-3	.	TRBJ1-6	CASSLMGGGTHSPLHF	TGTGCCAGCAGCTTAATGGGCGGGGGGACCCATTCACCCCTCCACTTT
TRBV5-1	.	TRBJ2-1	CASRPSRGGIDNEQFF	TGCGCCAGCAGGCCTTCCCGGGGCGGGATAGACAATGAGCAGTTCTTC
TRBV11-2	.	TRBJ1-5	CASSLTVSNQPQHF	TGTGCCAGCAGCTTGACAGTTAGCAATCAGCCCCAGCATTTT
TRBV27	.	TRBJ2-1	CASIPLEEEQFF	TGTGCCAGCATCCCTCTCGAGGAAGAGCAGTTCTTC
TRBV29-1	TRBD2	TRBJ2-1	CSTYGRLAGRHEQFF	TGCAGCACCTACGGAAGACTAGCGGGTCGGCATGAGCAGTTCTTC
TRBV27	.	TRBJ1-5	CASSLSNRGGHQPQHF	TGTGCCAGCAGTTTATCGAATAGGGGAGGGCATCAGCCCCAGCATTTT
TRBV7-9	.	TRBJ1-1	CASSPRRGGSTEAFF	TGTGCCAGCAGCCCGAGAAGGGGCGGTAGCACTGAAGCTTTCTTT
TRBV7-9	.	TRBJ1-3	CASSSRGKQGGNTIYF	TGTGCCAGCAGTTCCCGGGGGAAGCAGGGAGGAAACACCATATATTTT